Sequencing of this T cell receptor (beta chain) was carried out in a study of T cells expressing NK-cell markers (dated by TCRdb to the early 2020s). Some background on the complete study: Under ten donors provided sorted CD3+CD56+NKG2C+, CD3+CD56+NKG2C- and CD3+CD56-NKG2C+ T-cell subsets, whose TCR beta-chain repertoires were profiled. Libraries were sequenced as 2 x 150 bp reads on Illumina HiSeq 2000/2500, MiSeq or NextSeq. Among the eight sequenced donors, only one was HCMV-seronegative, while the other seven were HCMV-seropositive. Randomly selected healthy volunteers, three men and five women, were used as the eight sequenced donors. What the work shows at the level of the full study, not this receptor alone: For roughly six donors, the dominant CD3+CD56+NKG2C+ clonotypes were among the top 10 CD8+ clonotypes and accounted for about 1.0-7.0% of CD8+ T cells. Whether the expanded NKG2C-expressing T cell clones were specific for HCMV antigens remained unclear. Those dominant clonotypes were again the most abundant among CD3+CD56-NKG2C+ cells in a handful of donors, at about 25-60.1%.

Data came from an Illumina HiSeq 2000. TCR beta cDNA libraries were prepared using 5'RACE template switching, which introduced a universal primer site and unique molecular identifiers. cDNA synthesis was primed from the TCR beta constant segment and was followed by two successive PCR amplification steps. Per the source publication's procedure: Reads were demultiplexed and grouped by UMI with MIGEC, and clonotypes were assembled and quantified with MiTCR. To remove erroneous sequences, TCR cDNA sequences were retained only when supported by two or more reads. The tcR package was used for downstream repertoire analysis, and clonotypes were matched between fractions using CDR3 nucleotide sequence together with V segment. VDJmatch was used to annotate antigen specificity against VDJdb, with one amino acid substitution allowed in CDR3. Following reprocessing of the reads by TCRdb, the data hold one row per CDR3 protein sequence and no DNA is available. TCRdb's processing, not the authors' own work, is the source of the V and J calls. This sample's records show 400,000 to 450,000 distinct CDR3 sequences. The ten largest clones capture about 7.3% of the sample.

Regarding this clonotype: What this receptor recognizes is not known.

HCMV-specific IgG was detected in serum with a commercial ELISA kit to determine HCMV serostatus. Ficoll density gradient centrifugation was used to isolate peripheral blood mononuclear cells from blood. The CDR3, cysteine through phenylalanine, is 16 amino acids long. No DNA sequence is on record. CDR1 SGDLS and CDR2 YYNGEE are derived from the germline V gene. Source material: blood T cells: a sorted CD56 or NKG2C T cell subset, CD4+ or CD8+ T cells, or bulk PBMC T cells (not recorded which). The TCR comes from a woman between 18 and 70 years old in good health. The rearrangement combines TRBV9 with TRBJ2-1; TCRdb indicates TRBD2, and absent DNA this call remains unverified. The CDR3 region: CASSPLLAGGYNEQFF.